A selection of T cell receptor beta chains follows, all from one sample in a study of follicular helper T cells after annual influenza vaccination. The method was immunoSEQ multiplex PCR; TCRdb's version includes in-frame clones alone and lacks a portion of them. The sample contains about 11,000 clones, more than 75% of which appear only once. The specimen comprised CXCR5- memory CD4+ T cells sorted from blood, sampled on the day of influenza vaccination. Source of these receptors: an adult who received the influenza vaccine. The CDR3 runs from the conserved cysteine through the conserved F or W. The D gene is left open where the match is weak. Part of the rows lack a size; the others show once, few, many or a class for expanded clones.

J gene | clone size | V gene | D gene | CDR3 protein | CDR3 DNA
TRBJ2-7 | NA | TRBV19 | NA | CASTVRRYGAYEQYF | TGTGCCAGTACCGTAAGGAGGTACGGTGCCTACGAGCAGTACTTC
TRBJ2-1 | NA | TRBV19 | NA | CASSAGQTSYNEQFF | TGTGCCAGTTCCGCGGGGCAGACCTCCTACAATGAGCAGTTCTTC
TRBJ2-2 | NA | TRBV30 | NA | CAWSVLQDTGELFF | TGTGCCTGGAGTGTACTTCAGGACACCGGGGAGCTGTTTTTT
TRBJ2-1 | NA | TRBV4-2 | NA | CASSQDRHNEQFF | TGTGCCAGCAGCCAAGATCGCCACAATGAGCAGTTCTTC
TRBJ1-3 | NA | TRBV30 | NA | CAWQKGVPSGNTIYF | TGTGCCTGGCAGAAAGGGGTCCCCTCTGGAAACACCATATATTTT
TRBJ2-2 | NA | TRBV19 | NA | CASRLANTGELFF | TGTGCCAGTAGACTAGCGAACACCGGGGAGCTGTTTTTT
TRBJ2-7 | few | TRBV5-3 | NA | CASGGPYEQYF | TGTGCCAGTGGAGGTCCCTACGAGCAGTACTTC
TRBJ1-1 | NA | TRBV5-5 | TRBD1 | CASSWGQGNTEAFF | TGTGCCAGCAGCTGGGGACAGGGGAACACTGAAGCTTTCTTT
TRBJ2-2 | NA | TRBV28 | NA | CASRGMRLGVGELFF | TGTGCCAGCAGGGGAATGAGACTAGGAGTCGGGGAGCTGTTTTTT
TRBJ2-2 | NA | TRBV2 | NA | CASKRENTGELFF | TGTGCCAGCAAGAGAGAAAACACCGGGGAGCTGTTTTTT
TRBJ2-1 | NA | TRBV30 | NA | CAWSVQTNEQFF | TGTGCCTGGAGTGTACAGACGAATGAGCAGTTCTTC
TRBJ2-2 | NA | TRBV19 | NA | CASSMRTGELFF | TGTGCCAGTAGTATGCGAACCGGGGAGCTGTTTTTT
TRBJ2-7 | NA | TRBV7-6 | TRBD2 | CASSLASGGTYEQYF | TGTGCCAGCAGCTTAGCTAGCGGGGGGACCTACGAGCAGTACTTC
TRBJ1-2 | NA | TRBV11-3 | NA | CASSRQVRRSSYTF | TGTGCCAGCAGCCGACAGGTTAGAAGATCGTCCTACACCTTC
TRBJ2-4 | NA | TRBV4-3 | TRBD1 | CASSQDRTGGFRNIQYF | TGCGCCAGCAGCCAAGACCGGACAGGGGGCTTTAGAAACATTCAGTACTTC
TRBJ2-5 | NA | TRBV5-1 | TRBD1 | CASSAGTVQETQYF | TGCGCCAGCAGCGCCGGGACAGTCCAAGAGACCCAGTACTTC
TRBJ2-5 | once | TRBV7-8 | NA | CASSLASRTVQETQYF | TGTGCCAGCAGCTTAGCAAGTAGGACAGTCCAAGAGACCCAGTACTTC
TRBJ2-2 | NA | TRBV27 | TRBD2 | CASSHLRGGDTGELFF | TGTGCCAGCAGCCACCTCCGGGGAGGGGACACCGGGGAGCTGTTTTTT
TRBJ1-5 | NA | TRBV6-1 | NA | CASRDLYRGPGFF | TGTGCCAGCAGAGATCTTTACCGGGGGCCGGGGTTTTTT
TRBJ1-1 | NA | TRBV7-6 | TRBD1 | CASSLTGGVTEAFF | TGTGCCAGCAGCTTAACAGGGGGTGTCACTGAAGCTTTCTTT
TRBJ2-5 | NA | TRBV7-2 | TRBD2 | CASSLARLAGGDVQETQYF | TGTGCCAGCAGCTTAGCGCGGCTAGCGGGGGGTGATGTCCAAGAGACCCAGTACTTC
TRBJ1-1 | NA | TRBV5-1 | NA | CASSLDPVNTEAFF | TGCGCCAGCAGCTTGGACCCAGTGAACACTGAAGCTTTCTTT
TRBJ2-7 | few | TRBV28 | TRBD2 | CASMFSGRPFEQYF | TGTGCCAGCATGTTTAGCGGGAGACCCTTCGAGCAGTACTTC
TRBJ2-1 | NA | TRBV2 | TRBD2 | CASSPTSGTKFF | TGTGCCAGCAGTCCCACATCCGGGACTAAATTCTTC
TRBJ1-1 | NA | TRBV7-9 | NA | CASSLKGDTTEAFF | TGTGCCAGCAGCTTAAAAGGGGACACCACTGAAGCTTTCTTT
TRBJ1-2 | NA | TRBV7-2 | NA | CASSLEGGLGYTF | TGTGCCAGCAGCTTAGAGGGGGGACTCGGCTACACCTTC
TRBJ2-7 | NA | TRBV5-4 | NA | CASSFSQREQYF | TGTGCCAGCAGCTTCTCTCAGCGCGAGCAGTACTTC
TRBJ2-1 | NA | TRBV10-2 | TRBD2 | CASSVREGYEQFF | TGCGCCAGCAGTGTACGGGAGGGTTATGAGCAGTTCTTC
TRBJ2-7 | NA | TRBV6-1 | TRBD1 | CASSPTGGYEQYF | TGTGCCAGCAGCCCCACAGGGGGCTACGAGCAGTACTTC
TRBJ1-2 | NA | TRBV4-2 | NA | CASSQERQGRLTGYTF | TGTGCCAGCAGCCAAGAACGGCAGGGGCGACTTACTGGCTACACCTTC
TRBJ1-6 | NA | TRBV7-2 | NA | CASSLGGYNSPLHF | TGTGCCAGCAGCTTGGGAGGGTACAATTCACCCCTCCACTTT
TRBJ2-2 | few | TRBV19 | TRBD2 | CASSIKRGNTGELFF | TGTGCCAGTAGTATTAAGCGGGGGAACACCGGGGAGCTGTTTTTT
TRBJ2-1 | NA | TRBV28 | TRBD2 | CATIGLAGGYEQFF | TGTGCCACTATTGGCCTAGCGGGAGGGTATGAGCAGTTCTTC
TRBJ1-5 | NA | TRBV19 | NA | CASSFPRGRGGFGNQPQHF | TGTGCCAGTAGTTTCCCTCGGGGGCGCGGGGGCTTCGGCAATCAGCCCCAGCATTTT
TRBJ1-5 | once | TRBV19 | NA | CASSPRSGRLQGEPQHF | TGTGCCAGTAGTCCAAGATCAGGACGGTTGCAAGGAGAGCCCCAGCATTTT
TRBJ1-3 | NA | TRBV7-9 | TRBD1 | CASSGGGTGPFRTIYF | TGTGCCAGCAGCGGGGGCGGGACAGGCCCCTTTCGGACCATATATTTT